This T cell receptor (beta chain) was profiled in a study of blood T cell repertoires in COVID-19. Whole-study context: Collection of acute and convalescent COVID-19 samples took place in the United States, Italy and Spain. T cells, B-cell-depleted T cells, or PBMCs supplied cDNA or gDNA.

Original handling: How many nucleated cells were present was estimated from reference gene primer amplification. Only in-frame clones appear in the TCRdb table, and some are missing; sequencing was by immunoSEQ multiplex PCR. V, J and clone size derive from that table, while D and trimming were established from the DNA sequence. The table includes more than 100,000 clones, 70% to 90% detected once. Trimming took 6 bases from V and 7 from J, leaving 21 bases between them. Per the germline V gene, CDR1 is SQVTM and CDR2 is ANQGSEA. The CDR3 covers 14 residues. The rearrangement joins TRBV29-1 to TRBJ1-2; possible D gene TRBD1, 6 bases. Input material: peripheral blood. The TCR comes from a woman between 55 and 75 years old with acute or convalescent COVID-19. CDR3 sequence: CSVLAEGEIGGYTF. As DNA, the CDR3 is TGCAGCGTGTTGGCAGAGGGGGAAATCGGTGGCTACACCTTC.